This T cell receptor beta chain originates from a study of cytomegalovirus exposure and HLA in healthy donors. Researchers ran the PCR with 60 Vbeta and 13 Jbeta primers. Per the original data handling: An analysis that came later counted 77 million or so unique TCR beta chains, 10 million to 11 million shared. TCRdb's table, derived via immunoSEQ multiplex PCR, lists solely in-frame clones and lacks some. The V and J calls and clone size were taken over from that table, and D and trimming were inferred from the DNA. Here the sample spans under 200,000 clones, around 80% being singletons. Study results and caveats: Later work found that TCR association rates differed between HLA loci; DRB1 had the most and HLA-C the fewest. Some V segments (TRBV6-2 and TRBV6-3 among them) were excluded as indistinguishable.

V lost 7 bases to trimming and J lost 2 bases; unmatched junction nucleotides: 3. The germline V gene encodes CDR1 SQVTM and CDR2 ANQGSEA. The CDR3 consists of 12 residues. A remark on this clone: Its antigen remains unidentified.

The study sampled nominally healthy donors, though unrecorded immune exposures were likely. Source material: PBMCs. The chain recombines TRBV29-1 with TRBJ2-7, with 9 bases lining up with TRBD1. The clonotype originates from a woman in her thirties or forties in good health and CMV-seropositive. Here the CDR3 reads CSGGQGTYEQYF. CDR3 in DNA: TGCAGCGGGGGACAGGGTACCTACGAGCAGTACTTC.